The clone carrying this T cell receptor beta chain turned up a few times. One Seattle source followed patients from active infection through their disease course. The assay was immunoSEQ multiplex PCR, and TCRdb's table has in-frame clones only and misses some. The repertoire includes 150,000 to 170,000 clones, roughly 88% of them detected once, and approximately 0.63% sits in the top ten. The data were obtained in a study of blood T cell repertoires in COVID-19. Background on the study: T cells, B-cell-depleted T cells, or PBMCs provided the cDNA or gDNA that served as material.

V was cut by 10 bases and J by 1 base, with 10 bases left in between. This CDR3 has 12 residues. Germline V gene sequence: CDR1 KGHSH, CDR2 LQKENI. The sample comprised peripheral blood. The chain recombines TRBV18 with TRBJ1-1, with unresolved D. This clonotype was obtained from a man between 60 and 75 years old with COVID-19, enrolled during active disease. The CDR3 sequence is CATTSGNTEAFF. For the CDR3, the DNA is TGTGCCACCACCTCAGGGAACACTGAAGCTTTCTTT.